These T cell receptor beta chains were read from a single sample in a study of T cell clonotyping in hematopoietic cell transplantation. Method: immunoSEQ multiplex PCR; TCRdb's copy keeps in-frame clones and lacks some. The sample contains more than 11,000 clones, around 97% of which appear only once. The specimen was peripheral blood mononuclear cells, collected 30 days after allogeneic stem cell transplant. These receptor sequences come from a female patient in her fifties who had an allogeneic stem cell transplant from an unrelated donor, so T cells may come from the graft donor. Some clones in this sample may be carry-over from other donors' samples. Both conserved end residues are part of each CDR3. Fields, in order: J gene, clone size, V gene, D gene, CDR3 protein, CDR3 DNA. D genes are given only for firm matches. Clone size is not always given. Where it is, it says once, few, many or a class for expanded clones.

>TRBJ1-2|NA|TRBV6-6|NA
CASSYSVRGNYGYTF
TGTGCCAGCAGTTACTCGGTTCGGGGAAACTATGGCTACACCTTC
>TRBJ1-2|NA|TRBV7-2|NA
CASSSGGYGYTF
TGTGCCAGCAGCTCCGGGGGGTATGGCTACACCTTC
>TRBJ1-5|NA|TRBV19|TRBD1
CASSNLGTAYNQPQHF
TGTGCCAGTAGTAATCTTGGGACAGCATACAATCAGCCCCAGCATTTT
>TRBJ1-1|NA|TRBV5-4|NA
CASSFGQTEAFF
TGTGCCAGCAGCTTTGGCCAGACCGAAGCTTTCTTT
>TRBJ1-1|NA|TRBV30|NA
CAWSPRGRNTEAFF
TGTGCCTGGAGCCCCAGAGGCAGGAACACTGAAGCTTTCTTT
>TRBJ1-3|NA|TRBV11-2|NA
CASSPGNWGNTIYF
TGTGCCAGCAGCCCGGGGAACTGGGGAAACACCATATATTTT
>TRBJ1-1|once|TRBV5-4|NA
CASSFGSTVNTEAFF
TGTGCCAGCAGCTTCGGTTCGACGGTGAACACTGAAGCTTTCTTT
>TRBJ2-2|NA|TRBV6-4|TRBD1
CASSRIWTGDTGELFF
TGTGCCAGCAGCCGTATATGGACAGGAGACACCGGGGAGCTGTTTTTT
>TRBJ2-5|NA|TRBV7-2|TRBD2
CASPRGLAGRETQYF
TGTGCCAGCCCCCGGGGACTAGCGGGTCGAGAGACCCAGTACTTC
>TRBJ2-7|NA|TRBV9|NA
CASSPRMAGEQYF
TGTGCCAGCAGCCCCCGAATGGCGGGCGAGCAGTACTTC
>TRBJ1-2|NA|TRBV7-2|NA
CASSSPNTYGYTF
TGTGCCAGCAGCTCCCCCAATACCTATGGCTACACCTTC
>TRBJ2-7|NA|TRBV6-5|NA
CASSTGPRYEQYF
TGTGCCAGCAGTACCGGGCCACGCTACGAGCAGTACTTC
>TRBJ1-5|once|TRBV1|NA
CTSSQDLRNQPQHF
TGCACCAGCAGCCAAGATCTCCGAAATCAGCCCCAGCATTTT